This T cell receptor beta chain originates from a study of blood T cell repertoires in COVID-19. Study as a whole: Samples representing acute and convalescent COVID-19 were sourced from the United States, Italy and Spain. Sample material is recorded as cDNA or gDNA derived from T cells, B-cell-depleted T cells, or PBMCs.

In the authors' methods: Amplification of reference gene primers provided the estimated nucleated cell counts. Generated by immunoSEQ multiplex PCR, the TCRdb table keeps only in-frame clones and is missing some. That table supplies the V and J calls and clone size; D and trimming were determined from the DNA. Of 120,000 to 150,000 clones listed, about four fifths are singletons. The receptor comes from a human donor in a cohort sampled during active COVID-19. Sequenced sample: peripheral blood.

The CDR3 reads CASSLGGGANTEAFF. Written as DNA, the CDR3 is TGTGCCAGCAGCTTAGGTGGCGGGGCGAACACTGAAGCTTTCTTT. This chain links TRBV11-1 with TRBJ1-1; D is perhaps TRBD1 (5 bases). CDR1 is SGHAT and CDR2 is FQDESV in the germline V gene (reference sequence). V dropped 1 base and J dropped 1 base, with 10 bases sitting between them. The CDR3 contains 15 residues.